The 27 T cell receptor beta chains presented below share a single source sample, sequenced in a study of blood T cell repertoires in COVID-19. The protocol was immunoSEQ multiplex PCR, while the TCRdb copy is restricted to in-frame clones and leaves out a portion. Of 150,000 to 200,000 clones in the sample, 86% are singletons; the top ten hold 8% to 10%. Material: peripheral blood. The receptor set was obtained from a man over 45 with active or convalescent COVID-19.

The genes are TRBV7-9 and TRBJ2-5, with TRBD1 matching 12 bases. This CDR3 is 16 amino acids long. Trimming at V came to 5 bases and at J to 5 bases, leaving 9 bases not matched to a gene. Germline values: CDR1 SEHNR, CDR2 FQNEAQ (reference sequence). The CDR3 region has the DNA TGTGCCAGCAGCCACGCCGAGGGACAGGGGGCGGAGACCCAGTACTTC. Amino acid sequence: CASSHAEGQGAETQYF.

This chain joins TRBV7-9 and TRBJ1-1; TRBD1 is a possible D gene (5 bases). Germline V gene data show CDR1 as SEHNR and CDR2 as FQNEAQ (reference sequence). Trimming took 0 bases from V and 5 from J, leaving 7 bases between them. The CDR3 totals 13 residues. In DNA form, the CDR3 reads TGTGCCAGCAGCTTAGCGCAGGGTACTGAAGCTTTCTTT. This sequence encodes CASSLAQGTEAFF.

This chain uses TRBV6-6 with TRBJ1-5; the D gene is possibly TRBD1 (5 bases). CDR1 is MNHNY and CDR2 is SVGAGI in the germline V gene (reference sequence). V lost 5 bases to trimming and J lost 5 bases, with 31 bases between them. The length of the CDR3 is 20 residues. The CDR3 DNA follows: TGTGCCAGCAGTCGATTCGTTACCGGGACCGCTCCGGGAGGGGATCAGCCCCAGCATTTT. Translated, it gives CASSRFVTGTAPGGDQPQHF.

The V call is TRBV11-1, the J call TRBJ2-3; D is possibly TRBD1 (6 bases). Per germline, CDR1 SGHAT and CDR2 FQDESV (reference sequence). V was cut by 1 base and J by 6 bases, with 14 bases left in between. The CDR3 consists of 15 residues. CDR3 amino acids: CASSLVGQRGDTQYF. DNA of the CDR3: TGTGCCAGCAGCTTAGTCGGACAGCGCGGGGATACGCAGTATTTT.

The chain couples TRBV2 to TRBJ2-7; TRBD1 matches 9 bases. After removal of 5 bases from V and 4 bases from J, the junction contained 3 bases not matched to a gene. CDR3 size: 13 residues. Germline loops: CDR1 SNHLY, CDR2 FYNNEI. CDR3 protein: CASSSGQGYEQYF. In DNA, the CDR3 is TGTGCCAGCAGTTCTGGACAGGGGTACGAGCAGTACTTC.

The V call is TRBV7-3, the J call TRBJ1-2, with a weak D call TRBD1 (5 bases). Trimming left V 5 bases short and J 2 bases short, with 9 bases between. The germline CDR1 and CDR2 sequences are SGHTA and FQGTGA. This CDR3 has 13 amino acids. Here the CDR3 DNA reads TGTGCCAGCAGCGAAGGGGTAAACTATGGCTACACCTTC. Its translation is CASSEGVNYGYTF.

V gene TRBV20-1 combines with J gene TRBJ1-1; a weak D match, TRBD1 (6 bases). This CDR3 region has 11 residues. CDR1 is DFQATT and CDR2 is SNEGSKA in the germline V gene (reference sequence). CDR3 in DNA: TGCAGCGCCTACAGACAGGACGGAGCTTTCTTT. It encodes CSAYRQDGAFF.

This chain connects TRBV7-2 to TRBJ2-2; TRBD1 agrees at 10 bases. This CDR3 is built from 16 residues. Germline V gene data show CDR1 as SGHTA and CDR2 as FQGNSA. V was clipped by 5 bases and J by 5 bases; unmatched bases: 8. This CDR3 is CASSLRQGAETGELFF. The CDR3 DNA sequence: TGTGCCAGCAGCCTCAGACAGGGGGCCGAGACCGGGGAGCTGTTTTTT.

CDR3 sequence: CASSPPVRNEQYF. The CDR3 region has the DNA TGTGCCAGCTCACCACCGGTCAGGAACGAGCAGTACTTC. This rearrangement joins TRBV18 to TRBJ2-7; D gene unclear. This CDR3 contains 13 residues. The germline V gene has CDR1 KGHSH and CDR2 LQKENI. V lost 0 bases, J lost 5 bases, and 8 bases lay in between.

The chain employs TRBV7-9 and TRBJ1-4; D is uncertain. Per the germline V gene, CDR1 is SEHNR and CDR2 is FQNEAQ (reference sequence). Deletions cut 5 bases from V and 2 bases from J, with 9 bases between. CDR3 size: 14 residues. CDR3 protein: CASSLTQTNEKLFF. The CDR3 nucleotides read TGTGCCAGCAGCCTTACACAGACTAATGAAAAACTGTTTTTT.

The genes are TRBV5-1 and TRBJ1-4; 7 bases are a match to TRBD1. Germline V gene data show CDR1 as SGHRS and CDR2 as YFSETQ. The CDR3 contains 15 residues. V lost 1 base and J lost 5; bases outside the gene matches: 5. The CDR3 coding sequence is TGCGCCAGCAGCTTGTCGGGGACAGTGAATGAAAAACTGTTTTTT. Its protein is CASSLSGTVNEKLFF.

The genes are TRBV7-3 and TRBJ1-1, with 8 bases fitting TRBD1. CDR1 SGHTA and CDR2 FQGTGA come from the germline V gene. This CDR3 is 13 amino acids long. J lost 1 base, V lost 8 bases, and 3 bases had no gene match. The DNA for the CDR3 is TGTGCCAGCGCCGGGACAGGGAACACTGAAGCTTTCTTT. Translation gives CASAGTGNTEAFF.

This chain uses TRBV11-3 with TRBJ1-1; TRBD1 might be the D (5 bases). This CDR3 has 13 residues. Germline values: CDR1 SGHNT, CDR2 YENEEA. Trimming took off 6 bases at V and 4 bases at J, with 12 bases between the two ends. The CDR3 is CASSFQGGTEAFF. CDR3 sequence (DNA): TGTGCCAGCAGTTTCCAGGGCGGCACTGAAGCTTTCTTT. Based on the CDR3 plus reference TRBV11-3 and TRBJ1-1, the full variable domain is EAGVVQSPRYKIIEKKQPVAFWCNPISGHNTLYWYLQNLGQGPELLIRYENEEAVDDSQLPKDRFSAERLKGVDSTLKIQPAELGDSAVYLCASSFQGGTEAFFGQGTRLTVV.

The J gene is TRBJ2-5, the V gene TRBV11-2; D unresolved. The CDR3 is made up of 13 amino acids. Per the germline V gene, CDR1 is SGHAT and CDR2 is FQNNGV. Trimming took 0 bases from V and 5 from J, leaving 7 bases between them. The CDR3 sequence: CASSLDNMETQYF. The CDR3 coding sequence is TGTGCCAGCAGCTTAGATAATATGGAGACCCAGTACTTC.

CDR3 sequence (DNA): TGCGCCAGCAGCCAAGATCCACCTGGGACAGTTAGCAATCAGCCCCAGCATTTT. It is translated as CASSQDPPGTVSNQPQHF. This chain connects TRBV4-1 to TRBJ1-5; 7 nucleotides match TRBD1. This CDR3 comprises 18 residues. The germline CDR1 and CDR2 sequences are MGHRA and YSYEKL. V dropped 0 bases and J dropped 0; count of bases not matched to a gene: 8.

This chain links TRBV30 with TRBJ1-5; D is unresolved. Germline loops: CDR1 GTSNPN, CDR2 SVGIG (reference sequence). The CDR3 is 14 residues long. V was shortened by 0 bases and J by 6 bases, with 12 bases between the two germline ends. The CDR3 DNA reads as TGTGCCTGGAGTGTAAGAGCCGGGAGTCAGCCCCAGCATTTT. This sequence encodes CAWSVRAGSQPQHF.

This clone was seen a handful of times. V usage is TRBV4-1 and J usage is TRBJ2-1, with D perhaps TRBD2 (6 bases). Germline CDR1 and CDR2: MGHRA and YSYEKL. Trimming stripped 3 bases from V and 3 bases from J, with 18 bases between. This CDR3 spans 17 amino acids. The CDR3 region has the DNA TGCGCCAGCAGCCACCGACTCGGGAGAGAGGGCTACAATGAGCAGTTCTTC. This gives the protein CASSHRLGREGYNEQFF.

This clone was observed once. The J gene is TRBJ2-3, the V gene TRBV24-1; 8 nucleotides line up with TRBD1. The germline gives CDR1 KGHDR, CDR2 SFDVKD. V trimming: 6 bases; J trimming: 5 bases; junction bases outside the gene matches: 9. The CDR3 has 15 amino acids. The CDR3 sequence is CATSSSGQVIDTQYF. The CDR3 DNA follows: TGTGCCACCAGTTCGTCGGGACAGGTTATAGATACGCAGTATTTT.

V usage is TRBV29-1 and J usage is TRBJ1-1; 8 positions agree with TRBD1. Trimming at V came to 7 bases and at J to 4 bases, leaving 8 bases not matched to a gene. Germline CDR1 SQVTM, CDR2 ANQGSEA. The CDR3 has 13 amino acids. The CDR3, as DNA: TGCAGCGGTGACAGGGGCCGGGGCACTGAAGCTTTCTTT. Encoded protein: CSGDRGRGTEAFF.

V gene TRBV29-1 combines with J gene TRBJ2-1; no firm D call. Looked up from germline, CDR1 is SQVTM and CDR2 is ANQGSEA. Trimming pared 0 bases from V and 8 bases from J, leaving 11 bases between. There are 13 residues in the CDR3. The CDR3 region has the DNA TGCAGCGTTGAAGATAGTAAGTTCCATGAGCAGTTCTTC. Protein sequence: CSVEDSKFHEQFF.

This sequence joins TRBV7-2 and TRBJ1-6; no clear D. V gave up 3 bases and J gave up 5 bases, with 8 bases separating them. The CDR3 contains 14 residues. Germline V CDR1 and CDR2: SGHTA, FQGNSA. The CDR3: CASSFTRDNSPLHF. The CDR3 coding sequence is TGTGCCAGCAGCTTTACCCGGGATAATTCACCCCTCCACTTT.

The rearrangement links TRBV30 to TRBJ1-6; TRBD1 is a possible D gene (5 bases). CDR3 length: 16 residues. V lost 2 bases to trimming and J lost 8 bases, with 19 bases between them. Germline assignment: CDR1 GTSNPN and CDR2 SVGIG (reference sequence). Here the CDR3 DNA reads TGTGCCTGGAGTCCCTTGCACGGCCAGGGCCATTCACCCCTCCACTTT. This sequence encodes CAWSPLHGQGHSPLHF.

For this clone: The identical CDR3 is also encoded by other nucleotide sequences in the sample. The chain carries TRBV19 and TRBJ2-2; D is uncertain. V was trimmed by 4 bases and J by 1 base, leaving 4 bases between them. This CDR3 region has 13 residues. The germline gives CDR1 LNHDA, CDR2 SQIVND (reference sequence). The CDR3 region is CASSTLNTGELFF. In nucleotides, the CDR3 is TGTGCCAGTAGTACCCTGAACACCGGGGAGCTGTTTTTT.

The chain carries TRBV27 and TRBJ2-7, with 9 bases that match TRBD1. CDR1 MNHEY and CDR2 SMNVEV come from the germline V gene (reference sequence). The CDR3 is 14 amino acids. V shed 6 bases and J 3 bases; nucleotides not matched to a gene: 6. The DNA for the CDR3 is TGTGCCAGCAGGCCAACAGGGGGCGGCTACGAGCAGTACTTC. Its translation is CASRPTGGGYEQYF.

The rearrangement links TRBV4-3 to TRBJ2-3; possible D gene TRBD1, 6 bases. V was trimmed by 2 bases and J by 1 base, leaving 13 bases between them. The V gene's germline CDR1 is LGHNA and CDR2 YSLEER. The CDR3 runs to 16 residues. The CDR3 protein is CASSQRGFGRTDTQYF. The DNA of the CDR3 is TGCGCCAGCAGCCAAAGGGGGTTTGGACGCACAGATACGCAGTATTTT.

The CDR3 region is CATSDDQGIDTGELFF. The CDR3 coding sequence is TGTGCCACCAGTGATGATCAGGGTATCGACACCGGGGAGCTGTTTTTT. This rearrangement joins TRBV24-1 to TRBJ2-2; weak D call: TRBD1 (5 bases). This CDR3 contains 16 residues. The V gene's germline CDR1 is KGHDR and CDR2 SFDVKD. V was cut by 3 bases and J by 3 bases, with 13 bases left in between.

This chain connects TRBV6-1 to TRBJ2-5, with TRBD2 matching 10 bases. V was clipped by 0 bases and J by 5 bases; unmatched bases: 3. The CDR3 runs to 15 residues. CDR1 is MNHNS and CDR2 is SASEGT in the germline V gene. The DNA for the CDR3 is TGTGCCAGCAGTGAAGCTCTAGCGGGAGACGAGACCCAGTACTTC. Translating it yields CASSEALAGDETQYF.